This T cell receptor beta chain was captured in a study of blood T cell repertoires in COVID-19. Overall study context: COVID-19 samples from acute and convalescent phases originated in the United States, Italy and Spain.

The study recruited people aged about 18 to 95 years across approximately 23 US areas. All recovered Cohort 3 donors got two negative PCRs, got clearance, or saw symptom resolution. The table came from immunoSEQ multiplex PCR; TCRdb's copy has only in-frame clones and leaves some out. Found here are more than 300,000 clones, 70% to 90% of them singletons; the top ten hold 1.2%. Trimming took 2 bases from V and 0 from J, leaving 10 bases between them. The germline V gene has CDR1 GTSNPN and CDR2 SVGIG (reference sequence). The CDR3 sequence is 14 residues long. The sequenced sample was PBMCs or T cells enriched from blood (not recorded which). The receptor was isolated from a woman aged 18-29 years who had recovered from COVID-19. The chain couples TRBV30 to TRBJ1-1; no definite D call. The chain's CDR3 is CAWSKPGMNTEAFF. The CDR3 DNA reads TGTGCCTGGAGTAAGCCAGGAATGAACACTGAAGCTTTCTTT.